This T cell receptor (beta chain) was recovered during a study of chemoradiotherapy in HPV16-positive cancers. TCRdb's table, derived via immunoSEQ multiplex PCR, lists solely in-frame clones and lacks some. The sample has under 70,000 clones, over 85% seen once. V shed 4 bases, J shed 3 bases, and the junction held 8 bases outside the gene matches. The CDR3 has 15 residues. Germline CDR1 is MNHEY and CDR2 is SMNVEV (reference sequence). V is TRBV27 and J is TRBJ1-2, with 7 bases lining up with TRBD1. This sequence originates from a human donor with HPV-associated anogenital cancer. The input for sequencing was blood, taken from a patient who underwent chemoradiotherapy. In nucleotides, the CDR3 is TGTGCCAGCAGTTCCCAGGGGGGGATCTACTATGGCTACACCTTC. This translates into CASSSQGGIYYGYTF.